This note documents a single TCR beta chain sequence. The antigen is undetermined. Naive-designated CD8 cells lacked CD45RO, were positively enriched for CCR7, and omitted terminally differentiated effector memory CD45RA+ cells. Sorted-subset replicate PCR reactions contained approximately 190 ng DNA, corresponding to approximately 30,000 T cell genomes. In the authors' workflow: Quality scores were absent from the junction-only immunoSEQ sequences, so filtering differed. Only in-frame clones appear in the TCRdb table, and some are missing; sequencing was by immunoSEQ multiplex PCR. V, J and clone size are those of that table, while D and trimming were read from the DNA. The sample holds just over 2,000,000 clones, about 94% seen once. The CDR3 covers 14 residues. V lost 4 bases and J lost 6; bases outside the gene matches: 8. The germline gives CDR1 PRHDT, CDR2 FYEKMQ (reference sequence). This record comes from a study of shared clonotypes between healthy human individuals.

Notes on the study in general: Depth was large, yet rarefaction showed that sorted-subset sequencing was incomplete. Estimated richness was generally greater in naive than memory subsets.

The TCR comes from a man between 18 and 29 years old in good health. Sequenced material: naive CD8+ T cells sorted from blood. This rearrangement joins TRBV13 to TRBJ2-7; TRBD2 aligns across 8 bases. CDR3 DNA: TGTGCCAGCAGCTCCGGGACTAGGGAAGTCGAGCAGTACTTC. This translates into CASSSGTREVEQYF.